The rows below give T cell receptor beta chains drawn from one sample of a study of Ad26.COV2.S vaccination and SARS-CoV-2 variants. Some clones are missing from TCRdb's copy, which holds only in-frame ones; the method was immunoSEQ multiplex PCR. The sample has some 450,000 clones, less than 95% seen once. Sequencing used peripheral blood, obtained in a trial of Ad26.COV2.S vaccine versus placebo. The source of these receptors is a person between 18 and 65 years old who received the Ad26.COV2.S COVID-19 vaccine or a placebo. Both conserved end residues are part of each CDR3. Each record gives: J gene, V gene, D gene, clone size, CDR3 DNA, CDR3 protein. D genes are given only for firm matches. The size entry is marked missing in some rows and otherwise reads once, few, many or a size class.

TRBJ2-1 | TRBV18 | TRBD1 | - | TGTGCCAGCTCACCGCCCGGGACAGGGATCAATGAGCAGTTCTTC | CASSPPGTGINEQFF
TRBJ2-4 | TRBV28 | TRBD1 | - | TGTGCCAGCAGAGGGACAGGGAACATTCAGTACTTC | CASRGTGNIQYF
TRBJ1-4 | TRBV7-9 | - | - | TGTGCCAGCACCCCAGCGGGCAGGGAGGCTGAAAAACTGTTTTTT | CASTPAGREAEKLFF
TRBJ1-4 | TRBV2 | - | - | TGTGCCAGCAGCGTGCACGGGGAAAAACTGTTTTTT | CASSVHGEKLFF
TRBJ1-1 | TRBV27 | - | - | TGTGCCAGCAGTCCTTTGTGGGGAGGGTCTGAAGCTTTCTTT | CASSPLWGGSEAFF
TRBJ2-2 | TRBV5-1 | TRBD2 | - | TGCGCCAGCAGCTTCAGTCTAGCGGGAGGGCCTGCCGGGGAGCTGTTTTTT | CASSFSLAGGPAGELFF
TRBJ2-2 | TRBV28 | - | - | TGTGCCAGCAGTTTGGGTACGAACACCGGGGAGCTGTTTTTT | CASSLGTNTGELFF
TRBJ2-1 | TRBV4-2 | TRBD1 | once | TGTGCCAGCAGCCAGGAGGGGGACAGGGGGCGAAATGAGCAGTTCTTC | CASSQEGDRGRNEQFF
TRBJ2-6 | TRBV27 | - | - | TGTGCCAGCAGTTTATCGGTCGACTGGGCTGGGGCCAACGTCCTGACTTTC | CASSLSVDWAGANVLTF
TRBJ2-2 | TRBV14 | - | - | TGTGCCAGCAGCCAAGGGGGACCCGGGGAGCTGTTTTTT | CASSQGGPGELFF
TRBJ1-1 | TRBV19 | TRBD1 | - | TGTGCCAGTAGTCGGAACAGGGGCTACCCGAACACTGAAGCTTTCTTT | CASSRNRGYPNTEAFF
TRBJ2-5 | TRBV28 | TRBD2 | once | TGTGCCAGCAGTTCAGCAACTAACGGGACTAGCGGGAGGGGCCCAAGAATGAGGATCCAGTACTTC | CASSSATNGTSGRGPRMRIQYF
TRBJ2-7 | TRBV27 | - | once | TGTGCCAGCAGTCCACCCGGCTATGCGGGGCGCGACGAGCAGTACTTC | CASSPPGYAGRDEQYF
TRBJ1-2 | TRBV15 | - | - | TGTGCCACCAGCCACATGCCGAAGGGCTATGGCTACACCTTC | CATSHMPKGYGYTF
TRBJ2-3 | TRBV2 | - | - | TGTGCCAGCAGTGAACAGGGTACACGCACAGATACGCAGTATTTT | CASSEQGTRTDTQYF
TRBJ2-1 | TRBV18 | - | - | TGTGCCAGCTCCCCACAACCCGGGACGGATATCAATGAGCAGTTCTTC | CASSPQPGTDINEQFF
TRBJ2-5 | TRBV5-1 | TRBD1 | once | TGCGCCAGCAGCTTGGGGGGACAGGCGTACCAAGAGACCCAGTACTTC | CASSLGGQAYQETQYF
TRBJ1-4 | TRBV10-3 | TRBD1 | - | TGTGCCATCAGTGAGGGGGACAGGGGAGGTCGTAATGAAAAACTGTTTTTT | CAISEGDRGGRNEKLFF
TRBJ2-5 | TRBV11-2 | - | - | TGTGCCAGCAGCCCTCAAAGGGGAGAGACCCAGTACTTC | CASSPQRGETQYF
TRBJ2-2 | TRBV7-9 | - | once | TGTGCCAGCAGCCCGACGGGTACCGGGGAGCTGTTTTTT | CASSPTGTGELFF
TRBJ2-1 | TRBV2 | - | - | TGTGCCAGCAGTGAATATTTCGGGCCGCGGAATGAGCAGTTCTTC | CASSEYFGPRNEQFF
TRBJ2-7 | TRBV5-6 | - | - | TGTGCCAGCAGCTTGTCGGAGGTTGAGCAGTACTTC | CASSLSEVEQYF
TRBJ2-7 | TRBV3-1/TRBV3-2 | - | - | TGTGCCAGCAGCCAAGAGCGGGGACAAAAGCAGTACTTC | CASSQERGQKQYF
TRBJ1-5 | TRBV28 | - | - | TGTGCCAGCAGTTTATGGAGGGGCGACAATCAGCCCCAGCATTTT | CASSLWRGDNQPQHF
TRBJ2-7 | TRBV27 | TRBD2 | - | TGTGCCAGCAGTTCACTACCGGGACTAGCGGCCTACGAGCAGTACTTC | CASSSLPGLAAYEQYF
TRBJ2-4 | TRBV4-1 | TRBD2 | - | TGCGCCAGCAGCCATCCGGCTAGCGGGATTGGGCACATTCAGTACTTC | CASSHPASGIGHIQYF
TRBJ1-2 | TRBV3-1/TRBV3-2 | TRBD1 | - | TGTGCCAGCAGCCAATCTCCGGGACAGGCCTATGGCTACACCTTC | CASSQSPGQAYGYTF
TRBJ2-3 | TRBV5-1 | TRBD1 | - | TGCGCCAGCAGCTTGGGGACAGGGCGCTCAGATACGCAGTATTTT | CASSLGTGRSDTQYF
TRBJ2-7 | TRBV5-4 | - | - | TGTGCCAGCAGCTTGGGGAGCTCCTACGAGCAGTACTTC | CASSLGSSYEQYF
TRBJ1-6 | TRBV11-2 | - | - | TGTGCCAGCAGCTTAGGTAGTCCAAATTCACCCCTCCACTTT | CASSLGSPNSPLHF
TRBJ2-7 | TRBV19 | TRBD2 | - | TGTGCCAGTAGTCTCCCGATGACTAGCGGAAAATACGAGCAGTACTTC | CASSLPMTSGKYEQYF
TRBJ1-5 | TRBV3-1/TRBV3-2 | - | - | TGTGCCAGCAGCCAAGATCGAAATCAGCCCCAGCATTTT | CASSQDRNQPQHF
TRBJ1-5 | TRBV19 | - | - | TGTGCCAGTACGTCCTTTCCGGGAAATCAGCCCCAGCATTTT | CASTSFPGNQPQHF
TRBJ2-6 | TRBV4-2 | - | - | TGTGCCAGCAGCCCCCCCCCTGGGGCCAACGTCCTGACTTTC | CASSPPPGANVLTF
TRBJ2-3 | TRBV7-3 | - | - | TGTGCCAGCAGCTTAGGGGGACCTGGGACAGATACGCAGTATTTT | CASSLGGPGTDTQYF
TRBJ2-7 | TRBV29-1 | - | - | TGCAGCGTTGAAGATCTTAACGAGCAGTACTTC | CSVEDLNEQYF
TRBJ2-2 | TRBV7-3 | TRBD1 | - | TGTGCCAGCAGCCTACAGGGGGCCGGGGAGCTGTTTTTT | CASSLQGAGELFF
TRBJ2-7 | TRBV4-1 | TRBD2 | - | TGCGCCAGCAGCCGGGTTCTGGCGGGAGTGGGGTACGAGCAGTACTTC | CASSRVLAGVGYEQYF